This T cell receptor (beta chain) originates from a study of CD4+ T cells in melanoma. Overall study results and limits: In melanoma, neoantigen-specific CD4+ T cells reportedly differed in differentiation state. CD8+ T cell, macrophage and B cell function reportedly correlated with neoantigen-specific CD4+ T cells.

The table came from immunoSEQ multiplex PCR; TCRdb's copy has only in-frame clones and leaves some out. Among 140,000 or so clones listed, about 93% were seen once. Turning to this clone: Its antigen is currently unknown.

CDR3 length equals 16 residues. The rearrangement joins TRBV12-2 to TRBJ2-5; TRBD1, the table's D call, was not compared with the DNA. TRBV12-2 is deemed a pseudogene. The TCR sequence derives from a human donor with melanoma. In nucleotides, the CDR3 is TGTGCAAGTCGCTATTGGGAGACAGGGGGGCAAGAGACCCAGTACTTC. This codes for CASRYWETGGQETQYF.